This passage covers 2 T cell receptor beta chains from one sample sequenced in a study of T-cell reconstitution after alpha-beta-depleted transplantation in children. Unique molecular identifiers were incorporated during preparation of the TCRbeta library. TCRdb re-analysed the PCR reads in MiXCR, keeping a single row per CDR3 protein. The data contain 190,000 or so distinct CDR3 sequences, over 5.5% of them singletons. This material consisted of PBMCs from the stem cell graft donor, taken from the stem cell graft. The origin of the receptors is a human donor who donated a stem cell graft to a child with Wiskott-Aldrich syndrome.

The sample holds many counts of this clonotype. The genes are TRBV7-2 and TRBJ1-2; no firm D call. This CDR3 is built from 15 residues. The germline CDR1 and CDR2 sequences are SGHTA and FQGNSA. V lost 4 bases to trimming and J lost 6 bases, with 18 bases between them. CDR3 protein: CASSSTAPLPHGYTF. CDR3 sequence (DNA): TGTGCCAGCAGCTCGACCGCCCCACTCCCCCATGGCTACACCTTC.

This clonotype showed up many times. This rearrangement joins TRBV18 to TRBJ2-7; no definite D call. This CDR3 region has 15 residues. Per the germline V gene, CDR1 is KGHSH and CDR2 is LQKENI. The V and J ends lost 3 bases and 1 base respectively, with 13 bases between them. DNA for the CDR3: TGTGCCAGCTCACCCTCTAAGGATCTTTCCTACGAGCAGTACTTC. It is translated as CASSPSKDLSYEQYF.